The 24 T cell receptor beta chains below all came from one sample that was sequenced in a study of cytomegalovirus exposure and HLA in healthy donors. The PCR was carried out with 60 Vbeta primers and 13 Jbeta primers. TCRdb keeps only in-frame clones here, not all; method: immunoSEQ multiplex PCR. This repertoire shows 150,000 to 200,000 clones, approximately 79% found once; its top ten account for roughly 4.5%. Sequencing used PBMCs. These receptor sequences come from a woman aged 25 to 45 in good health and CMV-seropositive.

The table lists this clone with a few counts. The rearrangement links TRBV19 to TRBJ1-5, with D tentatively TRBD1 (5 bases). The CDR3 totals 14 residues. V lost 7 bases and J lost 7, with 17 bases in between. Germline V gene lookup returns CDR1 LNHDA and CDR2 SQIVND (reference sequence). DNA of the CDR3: TGTGCCAGTAAGGGGCAGGGATCTGGGCAGCCCCAGCATTTT. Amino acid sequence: CASKGQGSGQPQHF.

The chain's CDR3 is CASSQGQRAGELFF. In DNA, the CDR3 is TGCGCCAGCAGCCAGGGACAGCGGGCCGGGGAGCTGTTTTTT. J is TRBJ2-2 and V is TRBV5-1; TRBD1 is a possible D gene (7 bases). The ends were cut back, 4 bases at V and 6 bases at J, with 13 bases in the middle. There are 14 residues in the CDR3. Germline V CDR1 and CDR2: SGHRS, YFSETQ.

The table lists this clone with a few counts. The CDR3: CASSLVLSGANVLTF. CDR3 nucleotides: TGCGCCAGCAGCTTGGTGCTATCTGGGGCCAACGTCCTGACTTTC. V and J are TRBV5-1 and TRBJ2-6; D is uncertain. This CDR3 contains 15 residues. Germline values: CDR1 SGHRS, CDR2 YFSETQ. V was clipped by 0 bases and J by 1 base, with 5 bases between them.

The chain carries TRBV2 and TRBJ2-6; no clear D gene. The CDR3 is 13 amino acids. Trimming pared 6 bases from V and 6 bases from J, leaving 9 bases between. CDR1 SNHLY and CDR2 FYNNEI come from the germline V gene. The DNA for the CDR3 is TGTGCCAGCAGCTACGACACGGCCAACGTCCTGACTTTC. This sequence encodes CASSYDTANVLTF.

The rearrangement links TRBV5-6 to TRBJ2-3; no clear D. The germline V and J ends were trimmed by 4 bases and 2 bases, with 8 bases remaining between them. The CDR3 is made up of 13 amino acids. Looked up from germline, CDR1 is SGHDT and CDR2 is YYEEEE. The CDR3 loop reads CASSLLDTDTQYF. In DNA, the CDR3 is TGTGCCAGCAGCCTCCTAGACACAGATACGCAGTATTTT.

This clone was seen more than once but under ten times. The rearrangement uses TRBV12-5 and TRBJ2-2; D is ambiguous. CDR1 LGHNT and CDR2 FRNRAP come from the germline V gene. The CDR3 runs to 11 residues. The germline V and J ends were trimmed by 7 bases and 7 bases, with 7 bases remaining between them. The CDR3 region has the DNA TGTGCTAGTGCCTCTTACGGGGAGCTGTTTTTT. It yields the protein CASASYGELFF.

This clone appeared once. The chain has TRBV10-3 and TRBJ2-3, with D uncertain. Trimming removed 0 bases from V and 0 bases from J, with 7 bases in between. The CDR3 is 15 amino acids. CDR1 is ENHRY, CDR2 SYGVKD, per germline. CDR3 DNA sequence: TGTGCCATCAGTGAGTCGGTCGGGAGCACAGATACGCAGTATTTT. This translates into CAISESVGSTDTQYF.

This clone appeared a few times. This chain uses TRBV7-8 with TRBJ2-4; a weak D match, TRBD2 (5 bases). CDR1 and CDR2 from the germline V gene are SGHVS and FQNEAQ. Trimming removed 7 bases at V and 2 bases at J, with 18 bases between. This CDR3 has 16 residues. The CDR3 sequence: CASTISYSGSKNIQYF. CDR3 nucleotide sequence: TGTGCCAGCACCATTTCTTATTCGGGATCCAAAAACATTCAGTACTTC.

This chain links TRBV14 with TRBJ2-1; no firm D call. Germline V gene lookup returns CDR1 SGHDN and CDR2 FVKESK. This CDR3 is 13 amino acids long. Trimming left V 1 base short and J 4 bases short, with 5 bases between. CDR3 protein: CASSQAGYNEQFF. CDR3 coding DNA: TGTGCCAGCAGCCAAGCAGGTTACAATGAGCAGTTCTTC.

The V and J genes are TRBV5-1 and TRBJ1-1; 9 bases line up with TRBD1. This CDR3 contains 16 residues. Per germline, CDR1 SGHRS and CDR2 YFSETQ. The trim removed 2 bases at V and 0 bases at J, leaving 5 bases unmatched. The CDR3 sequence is CASSLERTGVNTEAFF. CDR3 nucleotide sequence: TGCGCCAGCAGCTTAGAGAGGACAGGGGTGAACACTGAAGCTTTCTTT.

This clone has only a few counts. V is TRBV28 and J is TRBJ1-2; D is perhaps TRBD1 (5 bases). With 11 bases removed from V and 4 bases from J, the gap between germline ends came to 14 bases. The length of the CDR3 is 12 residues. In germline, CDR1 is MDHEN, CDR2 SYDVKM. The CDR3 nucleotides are TGTGCCGGGTCACAGGAGGGCTATGGCTACACCTTC. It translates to CAGSQEGYGYTF.

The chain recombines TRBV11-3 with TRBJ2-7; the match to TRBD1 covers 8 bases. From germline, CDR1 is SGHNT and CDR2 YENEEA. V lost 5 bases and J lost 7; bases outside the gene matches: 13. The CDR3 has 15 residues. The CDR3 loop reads CASSQRGQGKGEQYF. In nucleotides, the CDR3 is TGTGCCAGCAGCCAACGCGGACAGGGAAAAGGGGAGCAGTACTTC.

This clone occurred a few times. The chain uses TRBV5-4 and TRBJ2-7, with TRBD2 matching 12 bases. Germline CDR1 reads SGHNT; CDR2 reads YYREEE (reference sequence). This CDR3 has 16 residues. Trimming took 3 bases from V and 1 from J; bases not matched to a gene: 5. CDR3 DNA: TGTGCCAGCAGCTGGGGGCTAGCGGGAGGGTCCTACGAGCAGTACTTC. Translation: CASSWGLAGGSYEQYF.

This CDR3 is CASSVGNAGAQETQYF. DNA of the CDR3: TGTGCCAGCAGCGTTGGAAATGCGGGGGCCCAAGAGACCCAGTACTTC. The rearrangement links TRBV9 to TRBJ2-5; D may be TRBD2 (7 bases). The length of the CDR3 is 16 residues. V shed 2 bases and J shed 1 base, with 15 bases lying between them. CDR1 SGDLS and CDR2 YYNGEE come from the germline V gene.

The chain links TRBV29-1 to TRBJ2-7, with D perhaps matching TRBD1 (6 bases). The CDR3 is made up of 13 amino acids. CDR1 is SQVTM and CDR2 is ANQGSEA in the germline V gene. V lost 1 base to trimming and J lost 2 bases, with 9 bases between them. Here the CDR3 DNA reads TGCAGCGTTGAAGCACAGGGAACCTACGAGCAGTACTTC. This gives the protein CSVEAQGTYEQYF.

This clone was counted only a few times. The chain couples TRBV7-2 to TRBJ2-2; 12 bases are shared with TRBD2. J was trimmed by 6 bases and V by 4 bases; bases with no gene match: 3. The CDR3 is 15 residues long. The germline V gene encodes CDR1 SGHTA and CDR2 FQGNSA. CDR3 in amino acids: CASSSLAGGAGELFF. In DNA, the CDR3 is TGTGCCAGCAGCTCGCTAGCGGGGGGGGCCGGGGAGCTGTTTTTT.

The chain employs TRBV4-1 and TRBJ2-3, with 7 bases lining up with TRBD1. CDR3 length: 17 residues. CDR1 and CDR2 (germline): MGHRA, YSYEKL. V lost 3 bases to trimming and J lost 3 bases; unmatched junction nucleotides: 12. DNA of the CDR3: TGCGCCAGCAGCCATATCAAGACAGGGTTGGAGACAGATACGCAGTATTTT. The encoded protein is CASSHIKTGLETDTQYF.

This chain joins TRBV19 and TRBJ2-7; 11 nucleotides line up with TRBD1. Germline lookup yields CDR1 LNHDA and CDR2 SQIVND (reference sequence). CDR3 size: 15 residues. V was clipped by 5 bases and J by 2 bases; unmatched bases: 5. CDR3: CASSPWTGGAYEQYF. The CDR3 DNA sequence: TGTGCCAGTAGTCCTTGGACAGGGGGCGCCTACGAGCAGTACTTC.

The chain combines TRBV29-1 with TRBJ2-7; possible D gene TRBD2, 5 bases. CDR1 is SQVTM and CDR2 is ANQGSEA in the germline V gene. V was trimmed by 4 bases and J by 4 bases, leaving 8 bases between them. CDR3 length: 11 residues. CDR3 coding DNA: TGCAGCGTTGGCCGGAGGTACGAGCAGTACTTC. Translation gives CSVGRRYEQYF.

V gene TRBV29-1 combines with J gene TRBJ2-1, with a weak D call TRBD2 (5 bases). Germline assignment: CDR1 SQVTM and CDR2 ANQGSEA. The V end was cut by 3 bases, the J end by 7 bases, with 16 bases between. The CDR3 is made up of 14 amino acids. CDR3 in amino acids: CSVDGKGRGNEQFF. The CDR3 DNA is TGCAGCGTTGACGGGAAAGGGCGTGGGAATGAGCAGTTCTTC.

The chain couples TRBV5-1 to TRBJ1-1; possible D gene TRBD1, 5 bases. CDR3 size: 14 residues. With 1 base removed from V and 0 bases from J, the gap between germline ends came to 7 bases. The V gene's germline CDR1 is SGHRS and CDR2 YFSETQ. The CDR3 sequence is CASSLTQVNTEAFF. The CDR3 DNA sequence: TGCGCCAGCAGCTTGACACAGGTGAACACTGAAGCTTTCTTT.

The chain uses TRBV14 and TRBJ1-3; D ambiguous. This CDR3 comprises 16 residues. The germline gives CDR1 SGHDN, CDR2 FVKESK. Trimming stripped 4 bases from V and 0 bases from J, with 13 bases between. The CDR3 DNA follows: TGTGCCAGCAGCCTCCGACTGCCTCTCTCTGGAAACACCATATATTTT. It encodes CASSLRLPLSGNTIYF. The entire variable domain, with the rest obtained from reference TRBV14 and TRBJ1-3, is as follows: EAGVTQFPSHSVIEKGQTVTLRCDPISGHDNLYWYRRVMGKEIKFLLHFVKESKQDESGMPNNRFLAERTGGTYSTLKVQPAELEDSGVYFCASSLRLPLSGNTIYFGEGSWLTVV.

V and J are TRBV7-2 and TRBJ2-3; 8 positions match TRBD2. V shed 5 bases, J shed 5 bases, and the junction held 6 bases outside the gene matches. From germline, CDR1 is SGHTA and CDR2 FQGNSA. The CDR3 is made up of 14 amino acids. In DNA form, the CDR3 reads TGTGCCAGCAGCCCTGGGCTAGCGGGAGATACGCAGTATTTT. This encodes CASSPGLAGDTQYF. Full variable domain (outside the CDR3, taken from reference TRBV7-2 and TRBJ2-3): GAGVSQSPSNKVTEKGKDVELRCDPISGHTALYWYRQSLGQGLEFLIYFQGNSAPDKSGLPSDRFSAERTGGSVSTLTIQRTQQEDSAVYLCASSPGLAGDTQYFGPGTRLTVL.

The CDR3 DNA follows: TGTGCCAGCAGTTTAGTAAGGGGTGCATTATTGGGCGAGCAGTACTTC. Amino acid sequence: CASSLVRGALLGEQYF. The chain links TRBV27 to TRBJ2-7, with D possibly matching TRBD1 (5 bases). The germline V and J ends were trimmed by 2 bases and 6 bases, with 20 bases remaining between them. The CDR3 has 16 residues. In germline, CDR1 is MNHEY, CDR2 SMNVEV (reference sequence).